A selection of T cell receptor beta chains follows, all from one sample in a study of T cell repertoires in cytomegalovirus infection. From the reads, TCRdb called clonotypes with MiXCR, one entry per CDR3 protein. The sample shows 85,000 to 120,000 distinct CDR3 sequences, about 15% of them seen only once. The material sequenced was PBMCs. The receptors stem from a human donor in good health (CMV status not recorded). Some clones in this sample may be carry-over from other donors' samples. CDR3s include the opening cysteine and the closing phenylalanine or tryptophan. Each record gives: V gene, clone size, D gene, J gene, CDR3 protein, CDR3 DNA. D genes are given only for firm matches. The size entry is marked missing in some rows and otherwise reads once, few, many or a size class.

TRBV2	.	.	TRBJ1-2	CASSEGRGRTYGYTF	TGTGCCAGCAGTGAAGGAAGAGGACGGACCTATGGCTACACCTTC
TRBV7-3	.	.	TRBJ1-1	CASSLSAGNTEAFF	TGTGCCAGCAGCTTATCCGCGGGGAACACTGAAGCTTTCTTT
TRBV24-1	few	.	TRBJ2-5	CATSGSGKETQYF	TGTGCCACCAGTGGCTCAGGGAAAGAGACCCAGTACTTC
TRBV6-2/TRBV6-3	many	.	TRBJ2-1	CASSYQGRGQFF	TGTGCCAGCAGTTACCAGGGACGGGGGCAGTTCTTC
TRBV12-3/TRBV12-4	.	.	TRBJ1-3	CASSFAGTPKVSRNTIYF	TGTGCCAGCAGTTTCGCCGGGACCCCTAAGGTCTCTAGAAACACCATATATTTT
TRBV6-4	few	.	TRBJ2-5	CASSSQRGETQYF	TGTGCCAGCAGTTCCCAGCGAGGAGAGACCCAGTACTTC
TRBV7-3	.	TRBD1	TRBJ1-5	CAGGGTGGMGNQPQHF	TGTGCCGGCGGCGGGACAGGGGGTATGGGCAATCAGCCCCAGCATTTT
TRBV7-9	many	.	TRBJ2-5	CASSLTRIRGQETQYF	TGTGCCAGCAGCCTAACCCGGATCAGGGGACAAGAGACCCAGTACTTC
TRBV7-2	.	TRBD2	TRBJ2-5	CASSSTSGGLLTQYF	TGTGCCAGCAGTTCCACTTCGGGGGGGTTGTTGACCCAGTACTTC
TRBV28	.	.	TRBJ2-7	CASSLVGEQYF	TGTGCCAGCAGTTTGGTGGGGGAGCAGTACTTC
TRBV12-3/TRBV12-4	.	.	TRBJ1-1	CASSPPKGGAFF	TGTGCCAGCAGTCCCCCCAAAGGCGGGGCTTTCTTT
TRBV4-1	many	.	TRBJ1-6	CASSPDMDDPPLHF	TGCGCCAGCAGCCCCGACATGGACGATCCACCCCTCCACTTT
TRBV19	few	TRBD1	TRBJ2-3	CASSNGRQGPTDTQYF	TGTGCCAGTAGCAACGGGAGACAGGGGCCCACAGATACGCAGTATTTT
TRBV5-6	few	.	TRBJ2-2	CASSSQAGSNTGELFF	TGTGCCAGCAGCTCTCAGGCGGGGTCGAACACCGGGGAGCTGTTTTTT
TRBV7-3	few	.	TRBJ2-1	CASSRRGGGSDEQFF	TGTGCCAGCAGCCGGAGGGGAGGGGGCTCGGATGAGCAGTTCTTC
TRBV5-1	.	.	TRBJ1-1	CASSLWDPNTEAFF	TGCGCCAGCAGCTTATGGGACCCGAACACTGAAGCTTTCTTT
TRBV20-1	once	.	TRBJ2-1	CSAPGGGSYNDQFF	TGCAGTGCTCCCGGAGGGGGGTCCTACAATGATCAGTTCTTC
TRBV7-2	many	.	TRBJ2-7	CASSFLGAYEQYF	TGTGCCAGCAGCTTCTTGGGGGCCTACGAGCAGTACTTC
TRBV7-8	many	.	TRBJ1-5	CASSLAEGNQPQHF	TGTGCCAGCAGCTTAGCTGAGGGTAATCAGCCCCAGCATTTT
TRBV6-5	few	TRBD2	TRBJ2-1	CASSYSGLVNNEQFF	TGTGCCAGCAGTTACTCGGGACTAGTTAACAATGAGCAGTTCTTC
TRBV12-3/TRBV12-4	many	.	TRBJ1-5	CASSLAGVQPQHF	TGTGCCAGCAGTTTAGCCGGGGTTCAGCCCCAGCATTTT
TRBV7-3	.	TRBD1	TRBJ2-7	CASSLEQGREQYF	TGTGCCAGCAGCTTAGAACAGGGGCGCGAGCAGTACTTC
TRBV5-1	.	.	TRBJ2-7	CASGGSGPGSTYEQYF	TGCGCCAGCGGGGGATCGGGGCCAGGGAGTACCTACGAGCAGTACTTC
TRBV7-2	many	TRBD1	TRBJ1-1	CASSLAWAGGAFF	TGTGCCAGCAGCTTAGCCTGGGCAGGGGGGGCTTTCTTT
TRBV7-2	many	TRBD2	TRBJ2-7	CASSLIREGRDEQYF	TGTGCCAGCAGCTTAATCCGGGAGGGGAGGGACGAGCAGTACTTC
TRBV12-3/TRBV12-4	many	.	TRBJ1-5	CASIHREFSNQPQHF	TGTGCCAGCATCCACAGGGAGTTTAGCAATCAGCCCCAGCATTTT
TRBV7-2	medium-sized	.	TRBJ1-2	CASSLEPGGNYGYTF	TGTGCCAGCAGCTTAGAACCGGGCGGTAACTATGGCTACACCTTC
TRBV7-2	many	TRBD2	TRBJ2-3	CASSLRGTRGRSDTQYF	TGTGCCAGCAGCTTAAGGGGGACTAGAGGTCGGTCAGATACGCAGTATTTT
TRBV23-1	once	.	TRBJ1-2	CASSLEWGGYGYTF	TGCGCCAGCAGCCTAGAGTGGGGAGGCTATGGCTACACCTTC
TRBV10-3	many	TRBD1	TRBJ1-2	CAIYRGWRYGYTF	TGTGCCATCTACAGGGGGTGGCGCTATGGCTACACCTTC
TRBV7-2	many	TRBD2	TRBJ2-1	CASSLGSPSGVTYNEQFF	TGTGCCAGCAGCTTAGGATCCCCTAGCGGGGTCACCTACAATGAGCAGTTCTTC
TRBV7-2	.	.	TRBJ2-3	CASSASPGNTQYF	TGTGCCAGCAGCGCTTCCCCCGGTAATACGCAGTATTTT
TRBV7-2	many	.	TRBJ1-2	CASSLTSGDYGYTF	TGTGCCAGCAGCTTAACGTCAGGGGACTATGGCTACACCTTC
TRBV7-2	.	.	TRBJ2-3	CASSLGGNTDTQYF	TGTGCCAGCAGCTTAGGGGGGAACACAGATACGCAGTATTTT
TRBV4-2	few	.	TRBJ1-1	CASSQDSEGRGWVTEAFF	TGTGCCAGCAGCCAAGATTCCGAAGGACGCGGGTGGGTCACTGAAGCTTTCTTT
TRBV5-5	many	.	TRBJ1-1	CASSLDGRNTEAFF	TGTGCCAGCAGCTTGGATGGACGTAACACTGAAGCTTTCTTT
TRBV6-2/TRBV6-3	.	.	TRBJ1-1	CASSYQGYTEAFF	TGTGCCAGCAGTTATCAGGGATACACTGAAGCTTTCTTT
TRBV28	many	.	TRBJ1-3	CASSGDWGPREFGNTIYF	TGTGCCAGCAGTGGTGACTGGGGTCCCAGGGAATTTGGAAACACCATATATTTT
TRBV4-3	few	TRBD2	TRBJ2-3	CASSQGNPSGADTQYF	TGCGCCAGCAGCCAAGGAAACCCTAGCGGGGCAGATACGCAGTATTTT
TRBV28	.	TRBD1	TRBJ2-7	CASRSRGREQYF	TGTGCCAGCAGATCCAGGGGGCGCGAGCAGTACTTC
TRBV20-1	.	.	TRBJ2-2	CSATRVTGELFF	TGCAGTGCTACCAGGGTCACCGGGGAGCTGTTTTTT
TRBV12-3/TRBV12-4	few	.	TRBJ2-2	CASAEPTNTGELFF	TGTGCCAGCGCCGAGCCCACGAACACCGGGGAGCTGTTTTTT
TRBV29-1	.	.	TRBJ1-5	CSVELGSNQPQHF	TGCAGCGTTGAATTGGGGAGCAATCAGCCCCAGCATTTT
TRBV28	.	.	TRBJ1-2	CASSYSGGYTF	TGTGCCAGCAGTTACTCTGGTGGCTACACCTTC
TRBV11-2	many	.	TRBJ2-5	CASSLEASETQYF	TGTGCCAGCAGCCTGGAGGCCTCGGAGACCCAGTACTTC
TRBV24-1	.	.	TRBJ2-1	CATSDRANPYNEQFF	TGTGCCACCAGTGATCGGGCTAATCCTTACAATGAGCAGTTCTTC
TRBV5-8	.	TRBD1	TRBJ1-1	CASSDYRGKGTEAFF	TGTGCCAGCAGCGACTACAGGGGAAAGGGCACTGAAGCTTTCTTT
TRBV11-2	.	.	TRBJ1-2	CASSRKSGTSYGYTF	TGTGCCAGCAGCCGTAAATCCGGGACATCCTATGGCTACACCTTC
TRBV12-3/TRBV12-4	many	.	TRBJ2-1	CASSGSGGGYNEQFF	TGTGCCAGCAGCGGTTCGGGTGGGGGATACAATGAGCAGTTCTTC
TRBV18	.	TRBD2	TRBJ2-2	CASSTKAGSNTGELFF	TGTGCCAGCTCAACAAAAGCGGGGTCAAACACCGGGGAGCTGTTTTTT
TRBV7-9	many	TRBD2	TRBJ2-1	CASSLAQAASGDNEQFF	TGTGCCAGCAGCTTAGCACAGGCGGCTAGCGGGGACAATGAGCAGTTCTTC